Each of the 24 T cell receptor beta chains below was sequenced from the same sample in a study of beta chain features in type 1 diabetes (dated by TCRdb to the late 2010s). Library preparation was by the immunoSEQ multiplex PCR assay. The entire amount of isolated RNA was reverse transcribed using the High Capacity cDNA Reverse Transcription Kit, so the sequenced TCRB transcripts were expressed ones. TCRdb retrieved this table from immuneACCESS and kept in-frame rearrangements only. Not all clones are present; in checked studies, unresolved V genes account for under half, and no reason is known for the remainder. Within this sample are 250,000 to 350,000 clones, with around 13% of them counted one time only. Clones ranked in the top ten supply approximately 6.7% of the sample. Input material: central memory CD4+ T cells from blood. These receptors originate from a man aged 30-40 years in good health.

This clone was counted a few times. The V and J genes are TRBV18 and TRBJ1-1, with TRBD1 as a possible D gene (6 bases). The V gene's germline CDR1 is KGHSH and CDR2 LQKENI. CDR3 length: 17 amino acids. The germline V and J ends were trimmed by 5 bases and 1 base, with 20 bases remaining between them. The CDR3 DNA reads as TGTGCCAGCTCAGTGGCTCGGGGGCTAGGGGGGAACACTGAAGCTTTCTTT. Residues: CASSVARGLGGNTEAFF.

The table lists this clone with a few counts. V usage is TRBV6-5 and J usage is TRBJ2-5; 8 bases match TRBD2. The length of the CDR3 is 16 residues. With 0 bases clipped from V and 3 bases from J, the junction kept 6 bases outside the gene matches. The germline CDR1 and CDR2 sequences are MNHEY and SVGAGI. CDR3: CASSYSTGTSKETQYF. The CDR3 region has the DNA TGTGCCAGCAGTTACTCAACCGGGACTAGTAAAGAGACCCAGTACTTC.

The CDR3 coding sequence is TGCGCCAGCAGCCGGAGCGGGGGGGCTAACAATGAGCAGTTCTTC. Its translation is CASSRSGGANNEQFF. V gene TRBV4-3 combines with J gene TRBJ2-1; 10 bases are shared with TRBD2. Germline lookup yields CDR1 LGHNA and CDR2 YSLEER. V shed 4 bases and J 5 bases; nucleotides not matched to a gene: 5. The CDR3 sequence is 15 residues long.

The V and J genes are TRBV21-1 and TRBJ1-1; TRBD1 is taken as the D call from the table, unchecked against the DNA. TRBV21-1 is annotated as a pseudogene. CDR3 length: 13 amino acids. The CDR3 loop reads CASSRGRVALAFF. The CDR3 DNA reads TGTGCCAGCAGCCGCGGCAGGGTCGCGTTGGCTTTCTTT.

This clone has a count of ten or more. The V and J genes are TRBV19 and TRBJ1-4; no reliable D call. The CDR3 runs 15 residues. CDR1 and CDR2 from the germline V gene are LNHDA and SQIVND (reference sequence). V was cut by 3 bases and J by 8 bases, with 16 bases left in between. CDR3 in amino acids: CASSMIGPASEKLFF. The CDR3 DNA reads TGTGCCAGTAGTATGATCGGCCCGGCCTCGGAAAAACTGTTTTTT.

The J gene is TRBJ2-5, the V gene TRBV7-9, with no clear D. Trimming stripped 0 bases from V and 3 bases from J, with 8 bases between. This CDR3 is 14 amino acids long. Germline V gene sequence: CDR1 SEHNR, CDR2 FQNEAQ (reference sequence). CDR3 residues: CASSLALTEETQYF. In DNA form, the CDR3 reads TGTGCCAGCAGCTTAGCCCTAACAGAAGAGACCCAGTACTTC. The variable domain in full, completed from reference TRBV7-9 and TRBJ2-5, reads DTGVSQNPRHKITKRGQNVTFRCDPISEHNRLYWYRQTLGQGPEFLTYFQNEAQLEKSRLLSDRFSAERPKGSFSTLEIQRTEQGDSAMYLCASSLALTEETQYFGPGTRLLVL.

The table lists this clone with a few counts. J is TRBJ2-5 and V is TRBV19; perhaps TRBD1 as D (6 bases). Trimming left V 8 bases short and J 1 base short, with 17 bases between. CDR3 size: 15 residues. The germline V gene encodes CDR1 LNHDA and CDR2 SQIVND (reference sequence). As DNA, the CDR3 is TGTGCCAGTTCTTTCCAGGGGCAAAGCCAAGAGACCCAGTACTTC. Amino acid sequence: CASSFQGQSQETQYF.

V usage is TRBV7-2 and J usage is TRBJ1-1; a possible D gene is TRBD1 (6 bases). Germline V gene lookup returns CDR1 SGHTA and CDR2 FQGNSA. This CDR3 contains 13 residues. V was pared by 3 bases and J by 6 bases, with 11 bases between. The CDR3 DNA reads TGTGCCAGCAGCTTCCGGGGGCTCTCTGAAGCTTTCTTT. This gives the protein CASSFRGLSEAFF.

The chain is built from TRBV6-4 and TRBJ2-6; 7 bases line up with TRBD1. The ends lost 5 bases at V and 2 bases at J; junction bases unmatched: 3. Germline CDR1 and CDR2: MRHNA and SNTAGT. The CDR3 contains 15 residues. The CDR3 coding sequence is TGTGCCAGCAGTAAGACAGGGACTGGGGCCAACGTCCTGACTTTC. Translation: CASSKTGTGANVLTF.

As DNA, the CDR3 is TGTGCCAGCAGCTTTCCTACCCCAGGGTCTGAGCTGTTTTTT. Translated: CASSFPTPGSELFF. The gene calls are TRBV7-6 and TRBJ2-2; D perhaps matches TRBD1 (5 bases). Between the trimmed V and J ends, which lost 3 bases and 11 bases, there was a span of 16 bases. From germline, CDR1 is SGHVS and CDR2 FNYEAQ. This CDR3 is 14 amino acids long.

There are a few counts of this clone. The rearrangement joins TRBV7-9 to TRBJ1-6, with 9 bases that match TRBD1. CDR1 SEHNR and CDR2 FQNEAQ come from the germline V gene (reference sequence). V dropped 4 bases and J dropped 8; count of bases not matched to a gene: 6. This CDR3 contains 15 residues. CDR3 DNA: TGTGCCAGCAGCTCCGGGACAGGGAGGCATTCACCCCTCCACTTT. Amino acids: CASSSGTGRHSPLHF.

The chain has TRBV7-3 and TRBJ2-2; D might be TRBD2 (5 bases). Germline CDR1 reads SGHTA; CDR2 reads FQGTGA. The CDR3 totals 12 residues. Trimming took off 5 bases at V and 6 bases at J, with 7 bases between the two ends. The CDR3 protein is CASSRGSGELFF. In nucleotides, the CDR3 is TGTGCCAGCAGCCGGGGATCCGGGGAGCTGTTTTTT.

The chain employs TRBV11-2 and TRBJ1-3; D unresolved. The CDR3 is made up of 14 amino acids. Trimming removed 3 bases at V and 3 bases at J, with 9 bases between. Germline values: CDR1 SGHAT, CDR2 FQNNGV. CDR3 in DNA: TGTGCCAGCAGCTTCCCCCAACGTGGAAACACCATATATTTT. It codes for CASSFPQRGNTIYF. The variable domain in full, completed from reference TRBV11-2 and TRBJ1-3, reads EAGVAQSPRYKIIEKRQSVAFWCNPISGHATLYWYQQILGQGPKLLIQFQNNGVVDDSQLPKDRFSAERLKGVDSTLKIQPAKLEDSAVYLCASSFPQRGNTIYFGEGSWLTVV.

This clone turned up a few times. The chain is built from TRBV7-9 and TRBJ1-2, with 8 bases aligning to TRBD1. V lost 5 bases and J lost 3; bases outside the gene matches: 8. The CDR3 runs 15 residues. The germline CDR1 and CDR2 sequences are SEHNR and FQNEAQ (reference sequence). CDR3 sequence: CASSQDSGGDYGYTF. Written as DNA, the CDR3 is TGTGCCAGCAGCCAAGACTCAGGGGGCGACTATGGCTACACCTTC.

The J gene is TRBJ1-2, the V gene TRBV30; 10 bases line up with TRBD1. Germline CDR1 is GTSNPN and CDR2 is SVGIG (reference sequence). With V trimmed by 2 bases and J by 3 bases, 3 bases remained unmatched. The CDR3 has 14 residues. CDR3 sequence (DNA): TGTGCCTGGAGTAGGGACAGGGGATACTATGGCTACACCTTC. It codes for CAWSRDRGYYGYTF.

There are a few counts of this clone. V usage is TRBV7-8 and J usage is TRBJ2-7; D gene uncertain. Trimming cost V 2 bases and J 1 base, with 9 bases left between them. Germline V gene sequence: CDR1 SGHVS, CDR2 FQNEAQ. The CDR3 is made up of 14 amino acids. CDR3 region: CASSLNGGSYEQYV. The CDR3 nucleotides are TGTGCCAGCAGCTTAAATGGCGGATCCTACGAGCAGTACGTC.

In its sample, this clone was seen a few times. The gene calls are TRBV10-3 and TRBJ2-1; TRBD1 might be the D (5 bases). The ends were cut back, 10 bases at V and 0 bases at J, with 16 bases in the middle. In germline, CDR1 is ENHRY, CDR2 SYGVKD. CDR3 length: 15 amino acids. The CDR3 protein is CARGDSLSSYNEQFF. In DNA form, the CDR3 reads TGTGCCAGGGGTGACAGTTTGAGCTCCTACAATGAGCAGTTCTTC.

The sample holds a few counts of this clone. The chain links TRBV2 to TRBJ2-3; the D gene is possibly TRBD1 (7 bases). With 10 bases removed from V and 3 bases from J, the gap between germline ends came to 17 bases. CDR1 and CDR2 from the germline V gene are SNHLY and FYNNEI. The CDR3 runs to 14 residues. The CDR3 nucleotides are TGTGCCACGCCGGCAGGGGGGAGGACAGATACGCAGTATTTT. Its protein is CATPAGGRTDTQYF. Based on the CDR3 plus reference TRBV2 and TRBJ2-3, the full variable domain is EPEVTQTPSHQVTQMGQEVILRCVPISNHLYFYWYRQILGQKVEFLVSFYNNEISEKSEIFDDQFSVERPDGSNFTLKIRSTKLEDSAMYFCATPAGGRTDTQYFGPGTRLTVL.

Only a few counts were recorded for this clone. The genes are TRBV4-3 and TRBJ2-7; unclear D gene. Trimming cost V 0 bases and J 6 bases, with 12 bases left between them. CDR3 length: 14 amino acids. The germline CDR1 and CDR2 sequences are LGHNA and YSLEER. The CDR3 loop reads CASSQDGSPVEQYF. CDR3 DNA sequence: TGCGCCAGCAGCCAAGATGGGTCCCCCGTCGAGCAGTACTTC.

This clone has only a few counts. This sequence joins TRBV6-1 and TRBJ1-2; a weak D match, TRBD1 (6 bases). Germline CDR1 reads MNHNS; CDR2 reads SASEGT. The CDR3 is 15 amino acids. V was clipped by 3 bases and J by 2 bases, with 13 bases between them. The CDR3 protein is CASSDRTAGNYGYTF. The CDR3 bases are TGTGCCAGCAGTGACAGGACAGCGGGGAACTATGGCTACACCTTC.

This clone was seen only a few times. The chain carries TRBV27 and TRBJ2-5; no clear D. The CDR3 is made up of 14 amino acids. CDR1 is MNHEY and CDR2 is SMNVEV in the germline V gene (reference sequence). Trimming pared 4 bases from V and 4 bases from J, leaving 13 bases between. The CDR3 region has the DNA TGTGCCAGCAGTTCCGCCGGCGCCCGAGAGACCCAGTACTTC. The encoded protein is CASSSAGARETQYF.

This clone showed up many times. J is TRBJ2-7 and V is TRBV10-3; 8 nucleotides agree with TRBD1. V was clipped by 2 bases and J by 3 bases; unmatched bases: 3. CDR3 size: 14 residues. The germline V gene encodes CDR1 ENHRY and CDR2 SYGVKD. This CDR3 reads CAISEGQGGYEQYF. The CDR3, as DNA: TGTGCCATCAGTGAGGGACAGGGTGGCTACGAGCAGTACTTC.

V is TRBV6-6 and J is TRBJ2-3; D is uncertain. Germline loops: CDR1 MNHNY, CDR2 SVGAGI (reference sequence). The V end lost 11 bases, the J end lost 2 bases, and 11 bases lay between the germline ends. The length of the CDR3 is 12 residues. CDR3 sequence: CASQLPTDTQYF. The CDR3 bases are TGTGCCTCTCAACTTCCCACAGATACGCAGTATTTT.

This clone was recorded at least ten times. The chain is built from TRBV27 and TRBJ1-1, with 11 positions matching TRBD1. Germline CDR1 and CDR2: MNHEY and SMNVEV (reference sequence). The CDR3 sequence is 15 residues long. V lost 5 bases to trimming and J lost 1 base; unmatched junction nucleotides: 3. The CDR3 here is CASSRGTGGNTEAFF. CDR3 DNA: TGTGCCAGCAGTCGTGGGACAGGGGGGAACACTGAAGCTTTCTTT.